Following are 20 T cell receptor beta chains from one sample sequenced in a study of human T cells and chemical hapten exposure. The total RNA was obtained from whole blood that was not fractionated. TCRdb redid the calling of the 5' RACE reads with MiXCR, one entry per CDR3 protein. The profile shows 110,000 or so distinct CDR3 sequences, roughly a fifth of them singletons. The origin of the receptors is a human donor in good health.

This chain connects TRBV28 to TRBJ2-4; TRBD2 matches 7 bases. J lost 1 base, V lost 2 bases, and 2 bases had no gene match. The CDR3 length is 15 residues. The germline V gene has CDR1 MDHEN and CDR2 SYDVKM. DNA for the CDR3: TGTGCCAGCAGTTTAAGGGGAGGGGCCAAAAACATTCAGTACTTC. It yields the protein CASSLRGGAKNIQYF.

The genes are TRBV12-3 or TRBV12-4 and TRBJ2-3; D remains ambiguous. V was cut by 3 bases and J by 5 bases, with 15 bases left in between. There are 15 residues in the CDR3. The CDR3 region is CASSFPLQLEDTQYF. For the CDR3, the DNA is TGTGCCAGCAGTTTTCCCCTTCAATTGGAAGATACGCAGTATTTT.

This clonotype showed up just a few times. The CDR3 coding sequence is TGCAGCGTTGAGGAGGACAGGGGGCTGTGGGAGACCCAGTACTTC. The encoded protein is CSVEEDRGLWETQYF. The chain joins TRBV29-1 to TRBJ2-5, with 11 bases aligning to TRBD1. CDR3 length equals 15 residues. Unmatched junction bases numbered 8, after V lost 3 bases and J lost 5 bases. Germline V gene sequence: CDR1 SQVTM, CDR2 ANQGSEA.

This clonotype has just a few counts. V is TRBV6-1 and J is TRBJ1-4; possible D gene TRBD1, 6 bases. V shed 7 bases and J shed 7 bases, with 19 bases lying between them. Germline V lookup: CDR1 MNHNS, CDR2 SASEGT. This CDR3 comprises 15 residues. The chain's CDR3 is CASKLEGGPIEKLFF. The CDR3 DNA reads as TGTGCCAGCAAACTCGAGGGGGGTCCGATTGAAAAACTGTTTTTT.

The chain joins TRBV11-2 to TRBJ2-1; no firm D call. The germline V gene has CDR1 SGHAT and CDR2 FQNNGV. V was pared by 4 bases and J by 8 bases, with 15 bases between. CDR3 length: 14 amino acids. The CDR3: CASSSGLRGYEQFF. The DNA of the CDR3 is TGTGCCAGCAGCTCGGGCCTTCGAGGCTATGAGCAGTTCTTC.

The V gene is TRBV29-1, the J gene TRBJ1-5; TRBD1 agrees at 8 bases. From germline, CDR1 is SQVTM and CDR2 ANQGSEA. V dropped 7 bases and J dropped 5; count of bases not matched to a gene: 7. CDR3 length: 13 residues. Here the CDR3 DNA reads TGCAGCGGATCAGGGGGCAGCGATCAGCCCCAGCATTTT. It specifies CSGSGGSDQPQHF.

The chain combines TRBV12-3 or TRBV12-4 with TRBJ1-2; 9 bases align to TRBD1. With 7 bases clipped from V and 5 bases from J, the junction kept 5 bases outside the gene matches. The CDR3 spans 13 residues. CDR3 nucleotide sequence: TGTGCCAGCACCCCGACAGGGGGTTATGGCTACACCTTC. It yields the protein CASTPTGGYGYTF.

V usage is TRBV28 and J usage is TRBJ2-1; 8 positions match TRBD1. Looked up from germline, CDR1 is MDHEN and CDR2 is SYDVKM. The CDR3 spans 11 residues. After removal of 11 bases from V and 9 bases from J, the junction contained 6 bases not matched to a gene. The CDR3 nucleotides are TGTGCCTCACAGGGGGGTGGTGAGCAGTTCTTC. Encoded protein: CASQGGGEQFF.

This rearrangement joins TRBV27 to TRBJ2-5, with 7 bases identical to TRBD1. CDR3 length: 15 residues. The V gene's germline CDR1 is MNHEY and CDR2 SMNVEV (reference sequence). The ends lost 2 bases at V and 4 bases at J; junction bases unmatched: 7. This CDR3 reads CASSLDRVTIETQYF. CDR3 bases: TGTGCCAGCAGTTTAGACAGGGTAACAATAGAGACCCAGTACTTC.

The CDR3 DNA reads as TGTGCCAGCAGTGTTGGCAGGGGAGGCACTGAAGCTTTCTTT. It translates to CASSVGRGGTEAFF. This chain uses TRBV2 with TRBJ1-1; tentatively, D is TRBD1 (6 bases). This CDR3 is 14 amino acids long. Germline loops: CDR1 SNHLY, CDR2 FYNNEI. Trimming stripped 4 bases from V and 4 bases from J, with 13 bases between.

The chain couples TRBV3-1 to TRBJ2-1, with 11 bases aligning to TRBD2. Germline trimming cut 0 bases from V and 0 bases from J; bases unmatched to any gene: 10. The CDR3 loop spans 20 amino acids. CDR1 LGHDT and CDR2 YNNKEL come from the germline V gene (reference sequence). This chain's CDR3 is CASSQDWGSGRASSYNEQFF. DNA of the CDR3: TGTGCCAGCAGCCAAGATTGGGGTAGCGGGAGGGCGAGCTCCTACAATGAGCAGTTCTTC.

V usage is TRBV7-2 and J usage is TRBJ1-2, with 8 bases matching TRBD1. Trimming removed 6 bases from V and 4 bases from J; junction bases left unmatched: 13. Germline CDR1 is SGHTA and CDR2 is FQGNSA. CDR3 size: 16 residues. CDR3: CASRLGTGLRIYGYTF. The CDR3 region has the DNA TGTGCCAGCAGGCTGGGGACAGGTCTCCGTATCTATGGCTACACCTTC.

This clonotype was counted at least ten times. The chain carries TRBV29-1 and TRBJ1-3; TRBD1 is a possible D gene (6 bases). There are 14 residues in the CDR3. Per germline, CDR1 SQVTM and CDR2 ANQGSEA. Trimming shortened V by 2 bases and J by 4 bases, and 12 bases separated the two germline ends. The CDR3 nucleotides read TGCAGCGTTGAAACAGGGCCGCCCGGAAACACCATATATTTT. Translated, it gives CSVETGPPGNTIYF.

This chain links TRBV20-1 with TRBJ2-7; 10 nucleotides line up with TRBD2. CDR1 DFQATT and CDR2 SNEGSKA come from the germline V gene (reference sequence). There are 14 residues in the CDR3. The trim removed 6 bases at V and 2 bases at J, leaving 7 bases unmatched. CDR3 nucleotide sequence: TGCAGTGCCAGGGGAGGGACTAGCGCCTACGAGCAGTACTTC. This gives the protein CSARGGTSAYEQYF.

The chain joins TRBV5-4 to TRBJ1-1; the D is unclear. The germline CDR1 and CDR2 sequences are SGHNT and YYREEE (reference sequence). This CDR3 region has 16 residues. Trimming shortened V by 3 bases and J by 0 bases, and 15 bases separated the two germline ends. In DNA, the CDR3 is TGTGCCAGCAGCTCATTCGCCCCGTACATGAACACTGAAGCTTTCTTT. Protein: CASSSFAPYMNTEAFF.

This clonotype appeared a few times. The V call is TRBV20-1, the J call TRBJ2-1; possibly TRBD1 or TRBD2 for D (6 bases each). Germline V gene data show CDR1 as DFQATT and CDR2 as SNEGSKA (reference sequence). This CDR3 region has 14 residues. The CDR3 DNA reads TGCGGCCCCGAGGGGGGCGGGAAAATCAATGAGCAGTTCTTC. The encoded protein is CGPEGGGKINEQFF.

The chain combines TRBV5-1 with TRBJ2-3, with D possibly being TRBD1 or TRBD2 (5 bases each). There are 15 residues in the CDR3. Deletions cut 2 bases from V and 3 bases from J, with 13 bases between. Germline V gene lookup returns CDR1 SGHRS and CDR2 YFSETQ. CDR3 protein: CASSFTRGVTDTQYF. The CDR3 DNA sequence: TGCGCCAGCAGCTTCACACGAGGGGTTACAGATACGCAGTATTTT. Full variable domain (remainder filled in from reference TRBV5-1 and TRBJ2-3): KAGVTQTPRYLIKTRGQQVTLSCSPISGHRSVSWYQQTPGQGLQFLFEYFSETQRNKGNFPGRFSGRQFSNSRSEMNVSTLELGDSALYLCASSFTRGVTDTQYFGPGTRLTVL.

The chain carries TRBV5-1 and TRBJ2-2; 7 positions match TRBD2. The CDR3 runs to 14 residues. The V segment lost 2 bases and the J segment 6 bases; nucleotides outside the gene matches: 4. From germline, CDR1 is SGHRS and CDR2 YFSETQ. CDR3 sequence: CASSFREVAGELFF. The CDR3 coding sequence is TGCGCCAGCAGCTTTCGGGAGGTTGCCGGGGAGCTGTTTTTT.

The chain uses TRBV7-3 and TRBJ2-6, with D perhaps TRBD2 (5 bases). Germline V CDR1 and CDR2: SGHTA, FQGTGA. The CDR3 has 13 residues. Trimming cost V 5 bases and J 6 bases, with 8 bases left between them. The CDR3 reads CASSPTKANVLTF. The CDR3 nucleotides are TGTGCCAGCAGCCCGACTAAGGCCAACGTCCTGACTTTC.

The rearrangement links TRBV20-1 to TRBJ2-7; either TRBD1 or TRBD2 may supply D (5 bases each). The V and J ends lost 3 bases and 4 bases respectively, with 13 bases between them. Germline V gives CDR1 DFQATT, CDR2 SNEGSKA (reference sequence). There are 13 residues in the CDR3. CDR3 nucleotides: TGCAGTGCTAGGGGGGAAGGGATATACGAGCAGTACTTC. Translating gives CSARGEGIYEQYF.